The following is a T cell receptor (beta chain) sequence with its context. Sequencing used immunoSEQ multiplex PCR; TCRdb keeps in-frame clones, though not all of them. This table holds a few hundred thousand clones, 70% to 90% found once. The sample is drawn from a study of blood T cell repertoires in COVID-19. At the level of the study: The United States, Italy and Spain provided the acute and convalescent COVID-19 samples.

The sample was peripheral blood. This sequence was found in a woman aged 45-65 years with COVID-19, enrolled during active disease.

The chain's CDR3 is CASSSRGHGYTF. CDR3 nucleotides: TGTGCCAGCAGTTCAAGGGGCCATGGCTACACCTTC. The J gene is TRBJ1-2, the V gene TRBV2; possible D gene TRBD1, 5 bases. CDR1 and CDR2 from the germline V gene are SNHLY and FYNNEI. CDR3 length: 12 amino acids. Trimming left V 5 bases short and J 6 bases short, with 10 bases between. The full variable domain, its missing parts supplied by reference TRBV2 and TRBJ1-2, is EPEVTQTPSHQVTQMGQEVILRCVPISNHLYFYWYRQILGQKVEFLVSFYNNEISEKSEIFDDQFSVERPDGSNFTLKIRSTKLEDSAMYFCASSSRGHGYTFGSGTRLTVV.